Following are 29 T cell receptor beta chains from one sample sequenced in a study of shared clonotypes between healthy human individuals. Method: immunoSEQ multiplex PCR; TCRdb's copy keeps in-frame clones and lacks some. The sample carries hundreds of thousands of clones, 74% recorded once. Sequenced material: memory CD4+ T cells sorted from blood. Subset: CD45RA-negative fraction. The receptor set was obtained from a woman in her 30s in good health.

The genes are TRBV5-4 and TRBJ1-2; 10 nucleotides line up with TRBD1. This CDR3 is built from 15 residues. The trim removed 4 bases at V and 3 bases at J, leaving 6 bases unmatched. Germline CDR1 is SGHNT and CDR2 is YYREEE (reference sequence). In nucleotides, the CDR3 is TGTGCCAGCAGCCAACGACAGGGGGCTGACTATGGCTACACCTTC. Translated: CASSQRQGADYGYTF.

The chain's CDR3 is CASSTLLPMNTEAFF. The DNA of the CDR3 is TGTGCCAGTAGTACGCTACTGCCGATGAACACTGAAGCTTTCTTT. The rearrangement links TRBV19 to TRBJ1-1; D not certain. V was trimmed by 4 bases and J by 0 bases, leaving 12 bases between them. The CDR3 has 15 amino acids. Germline CDR1 is LNHDA and CDR2 is SQIVND (reference sequence). The full variable domain, rest sourced from reference TRBV19 and TRBJ1-1, is DGGITQSPKYLFRKEGQNVTLSCEQNLNHDAMYWYRQDPGQGLRLIYYSQIVNDFQKGDIAEGYSVSREKKESFPLTVTSAQKNPTAFYLCASSTLLPMNTEAFFGQGTRLTVV.

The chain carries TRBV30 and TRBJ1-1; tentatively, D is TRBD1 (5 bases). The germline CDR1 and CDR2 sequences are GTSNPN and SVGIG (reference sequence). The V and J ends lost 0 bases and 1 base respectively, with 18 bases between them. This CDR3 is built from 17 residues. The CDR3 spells CAWSVRPQQDPNTEAFF. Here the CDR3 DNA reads TGTGCCTGGAGTGTACGGCCCCAACAGGACCCGAACACTGAAGCTTTCTTT.

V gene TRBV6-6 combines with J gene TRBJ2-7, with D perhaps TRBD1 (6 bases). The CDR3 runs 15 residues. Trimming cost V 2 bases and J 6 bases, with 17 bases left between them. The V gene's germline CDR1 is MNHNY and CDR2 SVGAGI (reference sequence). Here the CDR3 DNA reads TGTGCCAGCAGTTACCCGGGGCAGGGGTCGTCCGAGCAGTACTTC. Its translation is CASSYPGQGSSEQYF.

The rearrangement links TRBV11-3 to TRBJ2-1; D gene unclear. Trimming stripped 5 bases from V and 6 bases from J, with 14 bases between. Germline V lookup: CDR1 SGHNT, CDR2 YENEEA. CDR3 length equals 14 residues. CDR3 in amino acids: CASSLTPSLNEQFF. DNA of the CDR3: TGTGCCAGCAGCCTTACGCCCAGCCTCAATGAGCAGTTCTTC.

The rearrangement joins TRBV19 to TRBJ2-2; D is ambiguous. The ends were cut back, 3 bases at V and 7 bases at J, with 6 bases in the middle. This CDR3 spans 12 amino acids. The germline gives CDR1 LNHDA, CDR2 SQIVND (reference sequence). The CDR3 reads CASSIYYGELFF. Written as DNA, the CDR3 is TGTGCCAGTAGTATCTACTACGGGGAGCTGTTTTTT.

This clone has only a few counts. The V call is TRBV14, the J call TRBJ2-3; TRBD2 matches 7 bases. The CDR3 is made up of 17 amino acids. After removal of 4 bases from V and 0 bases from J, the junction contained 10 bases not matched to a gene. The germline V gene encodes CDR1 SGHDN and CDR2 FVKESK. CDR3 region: CASSRIIYSGSTDTQYF. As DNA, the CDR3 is TGTGCCAGCAGCCGAATAATATATAGCGGGAGCACAGATACGCAGTATTTT.

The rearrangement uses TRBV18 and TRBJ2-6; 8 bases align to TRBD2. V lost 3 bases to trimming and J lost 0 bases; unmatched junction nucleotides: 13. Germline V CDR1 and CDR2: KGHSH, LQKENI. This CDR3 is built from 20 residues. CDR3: CASSPLQAAAGVSGANVLTF. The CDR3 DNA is TGTGCCAGCTCACCTCTCCAGGCAGCAGCGGGGGTCTCTGGGGCCAACGTCCTGACTTTC.

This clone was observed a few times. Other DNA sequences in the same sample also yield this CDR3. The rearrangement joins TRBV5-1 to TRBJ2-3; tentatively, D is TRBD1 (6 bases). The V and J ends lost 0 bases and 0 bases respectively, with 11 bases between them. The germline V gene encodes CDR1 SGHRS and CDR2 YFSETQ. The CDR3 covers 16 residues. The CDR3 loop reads CASSLAQGPSTDTQYF. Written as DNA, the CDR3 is TGCGCCAGCAGCTTGGCCCAGGGGCCTAGCACAGATACGCAGTATTTT. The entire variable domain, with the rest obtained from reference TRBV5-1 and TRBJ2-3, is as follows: KAGVTQTPRYLIKTRGQQVTLSCSPISGHRSVSWYQQTPGQGLQFLFEYFSETQRNKGNFPGRFSGRQFSNSRSEMNVSTLELGDSALYLCASSLAQGPSTDTQYFGPGTRLTVL.

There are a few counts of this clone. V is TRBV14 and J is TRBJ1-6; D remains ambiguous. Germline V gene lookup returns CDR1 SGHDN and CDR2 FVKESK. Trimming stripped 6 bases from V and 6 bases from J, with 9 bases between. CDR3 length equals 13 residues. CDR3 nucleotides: TGTGCCAGCAGTCGTCCAGGTAATTCACCCCTCCACTTT. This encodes CASSRPGNSPLHF.

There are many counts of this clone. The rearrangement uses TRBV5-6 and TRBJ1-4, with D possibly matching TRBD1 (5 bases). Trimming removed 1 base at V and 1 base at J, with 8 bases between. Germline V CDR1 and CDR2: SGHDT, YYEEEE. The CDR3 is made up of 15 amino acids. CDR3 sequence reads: CASSLQGRTNEKLFF. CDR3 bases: TGTGCCAGCAGCTTGCAGGGCAGAACTAATGAAAAACTGTTTTTT.

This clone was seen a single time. DNA for the CDR3: TGCGCCAGCAGCCAAGAAGTCGGCGGTGGCTACACCTTC. Protein sequence: CASSQEVGGGYTF. The chain is built from TRBV4-1 and TRBJ1-2; D call uncertain. The CDR3 length is 13 residues. Germline CDR1 is MGHRA and CDR2 is YSYEKL. V lost 0 bases and J 7 bases, leaving 9 bases between the germline ends.

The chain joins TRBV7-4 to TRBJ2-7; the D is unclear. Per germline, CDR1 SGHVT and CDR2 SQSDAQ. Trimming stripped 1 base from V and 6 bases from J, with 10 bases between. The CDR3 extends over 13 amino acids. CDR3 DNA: TGTGCCAGCAGCTTAGTTGAGTTGCGCGAGCAGTACTTC. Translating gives CASSLVELREQYF. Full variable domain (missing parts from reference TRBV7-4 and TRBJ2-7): GAGVSQSPRYKVAKRGRDVALRCDSISGHVTLYWYRQTLGQGSEVLTYSQSDAQRDKSGRPSGRFSAERPERSVSTLKIQRTEQGDSAVYLCASSLVELREQYFGPGTRLTVT.

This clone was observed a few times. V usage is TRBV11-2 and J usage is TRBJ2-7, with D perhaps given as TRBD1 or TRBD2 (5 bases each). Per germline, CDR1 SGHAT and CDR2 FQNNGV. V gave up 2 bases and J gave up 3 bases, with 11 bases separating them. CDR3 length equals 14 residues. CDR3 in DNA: TGTGCCAGCAGCTTAACTAGTCAGGGCTACGAGCAGTACTTC. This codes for CASSLTSQGYEQYF.

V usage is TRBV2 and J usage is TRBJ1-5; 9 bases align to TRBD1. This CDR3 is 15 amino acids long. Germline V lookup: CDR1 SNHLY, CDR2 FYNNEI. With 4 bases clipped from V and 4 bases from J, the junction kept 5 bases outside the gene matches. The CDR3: CASSGPGTGNQPQHF. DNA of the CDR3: TGTGCCAGCAGTGGCCCCGGGACAGGGAATCAGCCCCAGCATTTT.

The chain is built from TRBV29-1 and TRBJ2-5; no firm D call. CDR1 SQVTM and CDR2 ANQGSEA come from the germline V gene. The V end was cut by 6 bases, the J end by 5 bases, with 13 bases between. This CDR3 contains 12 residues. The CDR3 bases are TGCAGCGTGAAACAAGGGATTGAGACCCAGTACTTC. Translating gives CSVKQGIETQYF.

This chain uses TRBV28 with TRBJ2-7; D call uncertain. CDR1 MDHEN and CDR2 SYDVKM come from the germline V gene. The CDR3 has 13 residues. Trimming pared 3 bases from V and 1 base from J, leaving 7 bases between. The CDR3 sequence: CASSLTVSYEQYF. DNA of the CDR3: TGTGCCAGCAGTTTGACGGTATCCTACGAGCAGTACTTC.

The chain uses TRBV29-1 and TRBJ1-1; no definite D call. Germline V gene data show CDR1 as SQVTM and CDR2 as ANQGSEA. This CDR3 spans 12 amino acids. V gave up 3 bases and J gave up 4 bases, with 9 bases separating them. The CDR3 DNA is TGCAGCGTTGATGGTGGCGGCACTGAAGCTTTCTTT. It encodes CSVDGGGTEAFF.

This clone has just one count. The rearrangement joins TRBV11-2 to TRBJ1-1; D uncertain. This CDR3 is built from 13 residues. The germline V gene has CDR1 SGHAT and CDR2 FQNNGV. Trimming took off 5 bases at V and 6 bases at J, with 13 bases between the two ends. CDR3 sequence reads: CASSRPPGSEAFF. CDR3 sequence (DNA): TGTGCCAGCAGCCGGCCACCGGGCTCTGAAGCTTTCTTT.

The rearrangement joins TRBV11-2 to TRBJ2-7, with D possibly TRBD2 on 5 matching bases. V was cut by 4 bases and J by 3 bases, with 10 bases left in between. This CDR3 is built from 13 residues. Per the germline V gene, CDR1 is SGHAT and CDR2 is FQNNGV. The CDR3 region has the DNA TGTGCCAGCAGCTCATCCGGGATCTACGAGCAGTACTTC. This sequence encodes CASSSSGIYEQYF.

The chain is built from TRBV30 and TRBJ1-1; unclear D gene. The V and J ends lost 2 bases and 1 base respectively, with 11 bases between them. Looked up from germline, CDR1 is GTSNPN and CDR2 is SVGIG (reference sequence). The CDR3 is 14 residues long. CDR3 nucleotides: TGTGCCTGGAGTCGAGGGAGCGGGAACACTGAAGCTTTCTTT. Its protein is CAWSRGSGNTEAFF.

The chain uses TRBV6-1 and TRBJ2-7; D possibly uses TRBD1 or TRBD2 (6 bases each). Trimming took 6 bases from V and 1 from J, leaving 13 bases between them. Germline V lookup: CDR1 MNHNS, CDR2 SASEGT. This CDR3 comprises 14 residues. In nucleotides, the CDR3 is TGTGCCAGCAGCCTCGCGGGACATTCCTACGAGCAGTACTTC. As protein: CASSLAGHSYEQYF.

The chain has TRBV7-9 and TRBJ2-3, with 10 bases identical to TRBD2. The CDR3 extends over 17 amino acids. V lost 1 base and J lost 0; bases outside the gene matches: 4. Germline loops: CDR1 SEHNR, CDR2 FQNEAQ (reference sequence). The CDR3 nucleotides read TGTGCCAGCAGCTTAGGACTAGCGGGCACTAGCACAGATACGCAGTATTTT. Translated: CASSLGLAGTSTDTQYF.

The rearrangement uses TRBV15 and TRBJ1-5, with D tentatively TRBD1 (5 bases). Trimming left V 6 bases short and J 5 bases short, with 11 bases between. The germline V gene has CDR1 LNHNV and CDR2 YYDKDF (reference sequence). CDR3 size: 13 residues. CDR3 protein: CATSLQEDQPQHF. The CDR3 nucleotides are TGTGCCACCAGTTTACAGGAAGATCAGCCCCAGCATTTT.

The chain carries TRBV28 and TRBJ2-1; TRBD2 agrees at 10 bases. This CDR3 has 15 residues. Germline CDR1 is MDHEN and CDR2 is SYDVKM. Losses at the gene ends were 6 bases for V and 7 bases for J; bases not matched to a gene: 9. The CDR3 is CASSPDTSGNNEQFF. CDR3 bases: TGTGCCAGCAGCCCCGATACTAGCGGGAATAATGAGCAGTTCTTC.

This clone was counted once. The CDR3 protein is CASSLEVGATGELFF. The CDR3 DNA sequence: TGCGCCAGCAGCTTGGAAGTGGGGGCTACCGGGGAGCTGTTTTTT. This chain uses TRBV5-1 with TRBJ2-2; maybe TRBD1 (6 bases). Germline values: CDR1 SGHRS, CDR2 YFSETQ. CDR3 length: 15 residues. Trimming removed 0 bases at V and 5 bases at J, with 11 bases between.

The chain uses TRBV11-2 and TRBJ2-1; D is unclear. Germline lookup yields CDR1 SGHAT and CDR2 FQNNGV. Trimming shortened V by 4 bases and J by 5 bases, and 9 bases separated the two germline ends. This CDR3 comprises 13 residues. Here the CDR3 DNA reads TGTGCCAGCAGCTCAATCCGTAACAATGAGCAGTTCTTC. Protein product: CASSSIRNNEQFF. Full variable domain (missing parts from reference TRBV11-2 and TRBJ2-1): EAGVAQSPRYKIIEKRQSVAFWCNPISGHATLYWYQQILGQGPKLLIQFQNNGVVDDSQLPKDRFSAERLKGVDSTLKIQPAKLEDSAVYLCASSSIRNNEQFFGPGTRLTVL.

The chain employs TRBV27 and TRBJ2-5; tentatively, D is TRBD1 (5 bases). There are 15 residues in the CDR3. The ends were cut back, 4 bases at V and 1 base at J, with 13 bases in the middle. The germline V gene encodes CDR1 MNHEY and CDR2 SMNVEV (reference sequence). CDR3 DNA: TGTGCCAGCAGTTCCCAGGGTGCAAGCCAAGAGACCCAGTACTTC. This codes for CASSSQGASQETQYF.

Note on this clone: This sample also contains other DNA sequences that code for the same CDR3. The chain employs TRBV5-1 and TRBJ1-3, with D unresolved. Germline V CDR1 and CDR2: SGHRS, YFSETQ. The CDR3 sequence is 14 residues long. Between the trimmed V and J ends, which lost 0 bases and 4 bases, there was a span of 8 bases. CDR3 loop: CASSLGTQGNTIYF. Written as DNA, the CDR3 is TGCGCCAGCAGCTTGGGGACTCAAGGAAACACCATATATTTT.